This TCR beta chain emerged from a study of OX40 agonist ivuxolimab in advanced cancers. About the research overall: Partial responses were achieved by three patients, of whom one had hepatocellular carcinoma and two had cutaneous melanoma.

Concerning this clone itself: Its antigen is unidentified.

CDR1 is MGHRA and CDR2 is YSYEKL in the germline V gene. V lost 3 bases, J lost 0 bases, and 9 bases lay in between. The CDR3 covers 14 residues. The study's findings and limits: Dosing at 0.1 to 3.0 mg/kg was accompanied by clonal expansion of CD4+ and CD8+ blood T cells by week 6. Relatively little clonal expansion, among the lowest observed, appeared in partial responders at 0.1-3.0 mg/kg.

Assay: immunoSEQ multiplex PCR; the TCRdb copy retains only in-frame clones and omits some. The sample has over 35,000 clones, 85% seen once; the top ten hold roughly a sixth. Sample: CD4+ or CD8+ T cells sorted from blood, taken in a trial of the OX40 agonist ivuxolimab. The source of this sequence is an adult with an advanced solid tumor such as melanoma, head and neck, liver or kidney cancer. The chain is built from TRBV4-1 and TRBJ2-7; possibly TRBD1 for D (5 bases). In DNA form, the CDR3 reads TGCGCCAGCAGCCATTTGGGGCCCTCCTACGAGCAGTACTTC. The encoded protein is CASSHLGPSYEQYF.